Each of the 13 T cell receptor beta chains below was sequenced from the same sample in a study of vaccination effects on CD4 cells after COVID-19. Sequencing was preceded by expansion of antigen-specific CD4+ T cells with viral peptide pools in the ViraFEST assay. Isolation of CD4+ T cells took place after 10 days of culture. Vaccinees lacked prior SARS-CoV-2 infection and tested negative for nucleocapsid antibodies. TCRdb keeps only in-frame clones here, not all; method: immunoSEQ multiplex PCR. Here the sample spans 65,000 or so clones, 65% to 85% being singletons. Antigen specificity for these receptors is unknown. The material was CD4+ T cells from PBMCs cultured with HCoV-NL63 spike peptides, obtained before COVID-19 vaccination. The receptors originated from a human donor who received a COVID-19 vaccine.

The chain employs TRBV28 and TRBJ2-5; 12 bases match TRBD2. The V gene end was trimmed by 9 bases and the J gene end by 13 bases; junction bases not matched to a gene: 6. The CDR3 extends over 11 amino acids. Germline lookup yields CDR1 MDHEN and CDR2 SYDVKM. CDR3: CASLAGGPPYF. The CDR3 nucleotides read TGTGCCAGTCTAGCGGGGGGGCCCCCGTACTTC.

CDR3 sequence reads: CASSQEGAGYYNEQFF. The DNA for the CDR3 is TGTGCCAGCAGCCAAGAAGGAGCGGGGTATTACAATGAGCAGTTCTTC. This chain connects TRBV4-2 to TRBJ2-1, with 7 nucleotides matching TRBD2. CDR3 size: 16 residues. Trimming cost V 0 bases and J 4 bases; bases outside gene matches: 6. Germline V CDR1 and CDR2: LGHNA, YNFKEQ.

The chain couples TRBV18 to TRBJ2-2, with a weak D call TRBD2 (6 bases). Looked up from germline, CDR1 is KGHSH and CDR2 is LQKENI. Trimming cost V 3 bases and J 4 bases, with 15 bases left between them. The CDR3 is 16 residues long. The CDR3 protein is CASSPGGAFGTGELFF. The CDR3 DNA is TGTGCCAGCTCACCGGGAGGCGCGTTTGGCACCGGGGAGCTGTTTTTT.

The rearrangement joins TRBV6-6 to TRBJ2-2; no clear D. The CDR3 runs to 14 residues. The germline CDR1 and CDR2 sequences are MNHNY and SVGAGI (reference sequence). Trimming shortened V by 6 bases and J by 5 bases, and 13 bases separated the two germline ends. Here the CDR3 reads CASRVSFATGELFF. CDR3 DNA sequence: TGTGCCAGCAGGGTTTCGTTTGCTACCGGGGAGCTGTTTTTT.

The chain uses TRBV19 and TRBJ2-5; D unclear. V was trimmed by 5 bases and J by 5 bases, leaving 15 bases between them. The germline V gene has CDR1 LNHDA and CDR2 SQIVND (reference sequence). The CDR3 covers 14 residues. In nucleotides, the CDR3 is TGTGCCAGTAGTGTCCCGGCCCGGTGGGAGACCCAGTACTTC. Protein: CASSVPARWETQYF.

The chain links TRBV11-2 to TRBJ2-2, with D tentatively TRBD1 (6 bases). Germline assignment: CDR1 SGHAT and CDR2 FQNNGV. The CDR3 contains 13 residues. V was clipped by 1 base and J by 9 bases, with 9 bases between them. The CDR3 DNA sequence: TGTGCCAGCAGCTTAGTCAGGGGCCGGGAGCTGTTTTTT. It yields the protein CASSLVRGRELFF. Looking up the rest from reference TRBV11-2 and TRBJ2-2 gives the full variable domain: EAGVAQSPRYKIIEKRQSVAFWCNPISGHATLYWYQQILGQGPKLLIQFQNNGVVDDSQLPKDRFSAERLKGVDSTLKIQPAKLEDSAVYLCASSLVRGRELFFGEGSRLTVL.

The chain recombines TRBV4-1 with TRBJ2-2; TRBD1 might be the D (5 bases). Per the germline V gene, CDR1 is MGHRA and CDR2 is YSYEKL. This CDR3 contains 16 residues. The V gene lost 0 bases and the J gene lost 6 bases, with 14 bases spanning the gap. CDR3 amino acids: CASSQEARGWAGELFF. CDR3 sequence (DNA): TGCGCCAGCAGCCAAGAAGCAAGGGGTTGGGCCGGGGAGCTGTTTTTT.

The CDR3 DNA follows: TGTGCCAGCAGCCAAGATACGGGGGGGCCGGGAAACACCATATATTTT. Translated, it gives CASSQDTGGPGNTIYF. The gene calls are TRBV3-1 (or the pseudogene TRBV3-2) and TRBJ1-3, with D tentatively TRBD1 (6 bases). The CDR3 has 16 residues. Germline CDR1 and CDR2: LGHDT and YNNKEL (reference sequence). The V gene lost 0 bases and the J gene lost 4 bases, with 13 bases spanning the gap.

The chain joins TRBV15 to TRBJ2-7, with 9 bases fitting TRBD1. The CDR3 has 15 residues. The V gene's germline CDR1 is LNHNV and CDR2 YYDKDF (reference sequence). J lost 4 bases, V lost 0 bases, and 4 bases had no gene match. The CDR3 sequence is CATSREVGQGYEQYV. The DNA for the CDR3 is TGTGCCACCAGCAGAGAAGTTGGACAGGGGTACGAGCAGTACGTC.

This rearrangement joins TRBV3-1 (or the pseudogene TRBV3-2) to TRBJ1-2, with D possibly matching TRBD1 (5 bases). V was cut by 4 bases and J by 8 bases, with 14 bases left in between. This CDR3 is 13 amino acids long. Per the germline V gene, CDR1 is LGHDT and CDR2 is YNNKEL (reference sequence). The DNA for the CDR3 is TGTGCCAGCAGCCGCGTGCAGGGAGAGGGCTACACCTTC. Its translation: CASSRVQGEGYTF.

This chain links TRBV5-1 with TRBJ1-6; possible D gene TRBD1, 6 bases. The CDR3 has 18 amino acids. Germline assignment: CDR1 SGHRS and CDR2 YFSETQ. V lost 4 bases, J lost 0 bases, and 17 bases lay in between. This CDR3 reads CASSPAGTQSSYNSPLHF. CDR3 DNA sequence: TGCGCCAGCAGCCCGGCCGGGACACAGAGCTCCTATAATTCACCCCTCCACTTT. The complete variable domain, with remaining parts taken from reference TRBV5-1 and TRBJ1-6, reads KAGVTQTPRYLIKTRGQQVTLSCSPISGHRSVSWYQQTPGQGLQFLFEYFSETQRNKGNFPGRFSGRQFSNSRSEMNVSTLELGDSALYLCASSPAGTQSSYNSPLHFGNGTRLTVT.

The J gene is TRBJ1-5, the V gene TRBV6-6; TRBD1 agrees at 7 bases. This CDR3 has 14 residues. Germline V lookup: CDR1 MNHNY, CDR2 SVGAGI (reference sequence). Trimming cost V 2 bases and J 3 bases; bases outside gene matches: 1. The CDR3 DNA follows: TGTGCCAGCAGTTACGGGACAGACAATCAGCCCCAGCATTTT. Its protein product is CASSYGTDNQPQHF.

The rearrangement links TRBV5-1 to TRBJ1-3, with D possibly TRBD1 on 5 matching bases. The germline V gene encodes CDR1 SGHRS and CDR2 YFSETQ. This CDR3 has 15 amino acids. Trimming left V 4 bases short and J 0 bases short, with 11 bases between. In DNA, the CDR3 is TGCGCCAGCAGCCCCGGGACGGTCTCTGGAAACACCATATATTTT. Translated: CASSPGTVSGNTIYF.